Shown below are 4 T cell receptor beta chains from a single sample sequenced in a study of identical twins. From the 5' RACE reads, TCRdb called clonotypes with MiXCR, one entry per CDR3 protein. The sample lists some 500,000 distinct CDR3 sequences, more than 9% seen once, with around 3% in the top ten. The same sample was also used in a study of yellow fever vaccine responses in identical twins.

The sample consisted of PBMCs. These receptors were obtained from a woman younger than 30 in good health.

This clonotype occurred a few times. The genes are TRBV15 and TRBJ2-1, with 7 bases identical to TRBD2. The junction had 7 bases not matched to a gene; V was cut back by 2 bases and J by 6 bases. Germline assignment: CDR1 LNHNV and CDR2 YYDKDF (reference sequence). This CDR3 spans 15 amino acids. DNA of the CDR3: TGTGCCACCAGCAGAATAACTAGCGACCTCAATGAGCAGTTCTTC. Translation gives CATSRITSDLNEQFF.

V is TRBV6-2 or TRBV6-3 and J is TRBJ2-1; the D is unclear. CDR3 length: 13 amino acids. V gave up 6 bases and J gave up 6 bases, with 12 bases separating them. Germline V gives CDR1 MNHEY, CDR2 SVGEGT. CDR3 sequence reads: CASRVGPGNEQFF. The CDR3 DNA is TGTGCCAGCAGGGTGGGCCCGGGCAATGAGCAGTTCTTC.

V and J are TRBV23-1 and TRBJ2-1, with D maybe TRBD1 (5 bases). TRBV23-1 is an ORF, with its function uncertain. The CDR3 totals 12 residues. Between the trimmed V and J ends, which lost 2 bases and 16 bases, there was a span of 15 bases. CDR3 sequence: CASSQPGPSVFF. CDR3 bases: TGCGCCAGCAGTCAACCAGGGCCCTCCGTTTTCTTC.

This clonotype has more than one count but fewer than ten. This chain connects TRBV20-1 to TRBJ2-5; no reliable D call. Germline CDR1 reads DFQATT; CDR2 reads SNEGSKA (reference sequence). The CDR3 is made up of 14 amino acids. V lost 0 bases, J lost 4 bases, and 12 bases lay in between. The CDR3 loop reads CSARDPRTGETQYF. As DNA, the CDR3 is TGCAGTGCTAGAGATCCAAGGACGGGAGAGACCCAGTACTTC.